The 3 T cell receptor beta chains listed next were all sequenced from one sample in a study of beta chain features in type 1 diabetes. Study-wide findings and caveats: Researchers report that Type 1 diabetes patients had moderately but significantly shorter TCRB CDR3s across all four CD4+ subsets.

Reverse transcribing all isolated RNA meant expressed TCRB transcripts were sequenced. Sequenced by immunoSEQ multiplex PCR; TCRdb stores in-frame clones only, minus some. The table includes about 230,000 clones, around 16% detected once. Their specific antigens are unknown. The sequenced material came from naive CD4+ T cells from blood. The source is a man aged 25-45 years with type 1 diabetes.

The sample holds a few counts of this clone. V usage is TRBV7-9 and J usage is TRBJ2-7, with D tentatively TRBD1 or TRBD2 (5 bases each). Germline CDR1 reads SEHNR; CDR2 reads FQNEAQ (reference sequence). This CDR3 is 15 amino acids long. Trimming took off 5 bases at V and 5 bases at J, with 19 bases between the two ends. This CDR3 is CASSPRVGPFNEQYF. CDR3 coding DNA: TGTGCCAGCAGCCCGAGGGTGGGACCCTTCAACGAGCAGTACTTC.

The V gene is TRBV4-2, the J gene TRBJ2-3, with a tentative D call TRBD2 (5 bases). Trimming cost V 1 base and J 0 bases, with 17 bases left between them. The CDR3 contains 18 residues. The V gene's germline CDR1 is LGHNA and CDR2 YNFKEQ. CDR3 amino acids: CASSQGMGGLASTDTQYF. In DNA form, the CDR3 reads TGTGCCAGCAGCCAAGGAATGGGCGGGCTTGCTAGCACAGATACGCAGTATTTT.

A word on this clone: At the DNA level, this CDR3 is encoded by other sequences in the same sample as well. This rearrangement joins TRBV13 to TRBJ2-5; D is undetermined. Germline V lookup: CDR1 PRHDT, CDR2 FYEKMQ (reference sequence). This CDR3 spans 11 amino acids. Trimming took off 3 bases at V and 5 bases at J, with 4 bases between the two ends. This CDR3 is CASSFRETQYF. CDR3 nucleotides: TGTGCCAGCAGCTTCAGGGAGACCCAGTACTTC.